This TCR beta chain was captured in a study of long-term antiretroviral therapy in people with HIV. At the survey level, the v3.0 immunoSEQ assay was run. The data were produced by immunoSEQ multiplex PCR, yet TCRdb's version contains in-frame clones alone and is incomplete. This sample yields approximately 37,000 clones, of which 80% to 85% are seen a single time; less than 8% belongs to the top ten. This CDR3 spans 12 amino acids. In germline, CDR1 is LNHNV, CDR2 YYDKDF (reference sequence). V lost 6 bases to trimming and J lost 6 bases, with 8 bases between them. Sequencing was performed on unsorted PBMCs, taken 1 year after starting antiretroviral therapy. V and J are TRBV15 and TRBJ2-2; D uncertain. This sequence was found in a man between 18 and 35 years old with HIV. This chain's CDR3 is CATSEWAGELFF. CDR3 coding DNA: TGTGCCACCAGTGAGTGGGCCGGGGAGCTGTTTTTT.